Each of the 29 T cell receptor beta chains below was sequenced from the same sample in a study of CXCR3-negative and CXCR3-positive naive CD8 T cells. Overall study results and limits: Hydrophobicity of TRB CDR3s was greater in CXCR3-positive naive cells than in CXCR3-negative naive cells.

cDNA libraries for TRB were generated by 5' RACE incorporating UMI labels. TCRdb reprocessed the 5' RACE reads and reports one entry per CDR3 protein, with no DNA. The sample holds a few thousand distinct CDR3 sequences. These TCRs are of unknown antigen specificity. The material sequenced was naive CXCR3+ CD8+ T cells from blood. Described subset: CD45RO-CCR7+CD27+CD95- naive CD8+ T cells expressing CXCR3 (TNR3+). The receptors stem from a human donor in good health. Some clones in this sample may be carry-over from other donors' samples.

Judged by frequency, this clonotype is medium-sized. The chain couples TRBV6-2 or TRBV6-3 to TRBJ2-7; TCRdb's D call, TRBD1, is unchecked because there is no DNA. Germline V gene lookup returns CDR1 MNHEY and CDR2 SVGEGT. The CDR3 extends over 15 amino acids. Here the CDR3 reads CASSSLGQASYEQYF.

The chain uses TRBV25-1 and TRBJ1-2; with no DNA, the TCRdb D assignment of TRBD1 cannot be verified. The CDR3 contains 14 residues. Germline V gene data show CDR1 as MGHDK and CDR2 as SYGVNS. CDR3 in amino acids: CASSEWGQLEGYTF.

The chain links TRBV19 to TRBJ2-1. Germline V lookup: CDR1 LNHDA, CDR2 SQIVND (reference sequence). The CDR3 loop spans 15 amino acids. The CDR3: CASSITLDPYNEQFF.

The chain has TRBV6-1 and TRBJ2-3; TCRdb proposes TRBD2, but this gene call is untestable without DNA. Germline loops: CDR1 MNHNS, CDR2 SASEGT. This CDR3 is 17 amino acids long. The CDR3 here is CASSAASSRDPTDTQYF.

In terms of frequency, this clonotype is medium-sized (0.01 to 0.1%). J is TRBJ2-3 and V is TRBV3-1. Germline V gene lookup returns CDR1 LGHDT and CDR2 YNNKEL (reference sequence). The CDR3 is 12 residues long. CDR3 protein: CASSPTLDTQYF.

This sequence joins TRBV29-1 and TRBJ1-3. From germline, CDR1 is SQVTM and CDR2 ANQGSEA. CDR3 length: 13 residues. Here the CDR3 reads CSVDGDAGNTIYF.

The genes are TRBV20-1 and TRBJ1-3. The CDR3 contains 13 residues. Germline-derived CDR1 and CDR2 are DFQATT and SNEGSKA (reference sequence). The CDR3 sequence: CSARDPSGYTIYF.

This chain uses TRBV10-2 with TRBJ2-4; the TRBD1 assignment by TCRdb is unverifiable without DNA. The CDR3 runs 11 residues. From germline, CDR1 is WSHSY and CDR2 SAAADI. The CDR3: CASSPGDIQYF.

This clonotype ranks as medium-sized in terms of frequency. This chain uses TRBV20-1 with TRBJ2-7. The CDR3 covers 13 residues. Germline V gene sequence: CDR1 DFQATT, CDR2 SNEGSKA (reference sequence). CDR3 sequence: CSALSGSSYEQYF.

This sequence joins TRBV28 and TRBJ2-7; the TCRdb D gene call, TRBD1, has no DNA to confirm it. Germline V CDR1 and CDR2: MDHEN, SYDVKM. This CDR3 has 14 residues. This CDR3 reads CASSSRDSSYEQYF.

V is TRBV27 and J is TRBJ2-1; as DNA is missing, the TRBD2 call by TCRdb cannot be tested. From germline, CDR1 is MNHEY and CDR2 SMNVEV (reference sequence). The length of the CDR3 is 15 residues. CDR3 in amino acids: CASSFSGWMDNEQFF.

According to its frequency, this clonotype is medium-sized (0.01 to 0.1%). The rearrangement links TRBV4-3 to TRBJ2-5; the TCRdb call, TRBD2, lacks DNA for checking. Per the germline V gene, CDR1 is LGHNA and CDR2 is YSLEER. The CDR3 sequence is 16 residues long. CDR3 region: CASSQEVAGRQETQYF.

Frequency places this clonotype as large. V is TRBV7-6 and J is TRBJ1-2; TCRdb indicates TRBD1, and absent DNA this call remains unverified. The CDR3 contains 14 residues. CDR1 and CDR2 (germline): SGHVS, FNYEAQ. Here the CDR3 reads CASSLVGAGDGYTF.

The J gene is TRBJ2-1, the V gene TRBV29-1. The germline V gene encodes CDR1 SQVTM and CDR2 ANQGSEA. This CDR3 is built from 15 residues. The CDR3 spells CSVEWADRSYNEQFF.

The gene calls are TRBV5-5 and TRBJ1-1. Per the germline V gene, CDR1 is SGHKS and CDR2 is YYEKEE (reference sequence). This CDR3 has 14 residues. CDR3: CASSLWGVDTEAFF.

The chain links TRBV7-9 to TRBJ1-1; TCRdb's D gene call, TRBD1, goes unchecked for lack of DNA. This CDR3 contains 16 residues. The germline gives CDR1 SEHNR, CDR2 FQNEAQ (reference sequence). CDR3: CASSPSPQRQNTEAFF.

Considering frequency, this clonotype is medium-sized. This sequence joins TRBV15 and TRBJ1-5; the D call from TCRdb, TRBD1, cannot be confirmed without DNA. CDR1 and CDR2 (germline): LNHNV, YYDKDF (reference sequence). CDR3 length: 15 residues. The CDR3 region is CATSRETGAHQPQHF.

V usage is TRBV5-1 and J usage is TRBJ2-7. CDR3 length: 12 residues. CDR1 SGHRS and CDR2 YFSETQ come from the germline V gene. The chain's CDR3 is CASSLGRGEQYF.

Measured by frequency, this clonotype is medium-sized (0.01 to 0.1%). The chain recombines TRBV29-1 with TRBJ2-7; TCRdb's D call, TRBD1, is unchecked because there is no DNA. The CDR3 runs 15 residues. CDR1 and CDR2 (germline): SQVTM, ANQGSEA. The CDR3 protein is CSVVSPTQGLGEQYF.

J is TRBJ1-1 and V is TRBV5-1. This CDR3 region has 11 residues. The germline gives CDR1 SGHRS, CDR2 YFSETQ. CDR3 sequence: CASSSNDRAFF.

This chain links TRBV3-1 with TRBJ2-5; with no DNA, the TCRdb D assignment of TRBD2 cannot be verified. The CDR3 has 14 amino acids. From germline, CDR1 is LGHDT and CDR2 YNNKEL (reference sequence). The CDR3 sequence: CASTMSGGEETQYF.

The chain links TRBV2 to TRBJ2-1. The germline V gene has CDR1 SNHLY and CDR2 FYNNEI. The CDR3 has 14 amino acids. The CDR3 spells CASSHPDAYNEQFF.

Measured by frequency, this clonotype is medium-sized. J is TRBJ2-3 and V is TRBV14; no DNA is available, so the TRBD2 call from TCRdb remains unchecked. The CDR3 is 15 residues long. CDR1 and CDR2 from the germline V gene are SGHDN and FVKESK. The CDR3 loop is CASSQVGGRTDTQYF.

This sequence joins TRBV30 and TRBJ2-3; TCRdb selects TRBD2, and the lack of DNA leaves this call unchecked. From germline, CDR1 is GTSNPN and CDR2 SVGIG (reference sequence). The CDR3 is made up of 16 amino acids. CDR3 residues: CAWNSGSSFGTDTQYF.

The V gene is TRBV20-1, the J gene TRBJ2-7. Germline CDR1 and CDR2: DFQATT and SNEGSKA (reference sequence). The CDR3 has 14 residues. The CDR3 spells CSARDSQGSYEQYF.

By frequency, this clonotype registers medium-sized. CDR3 amino acids: CASGIQATYEQYF. The V gene is TRBV28, the J gene TRBJ2-7; the TCRdb call, TRBD1, lacks DNA for checking. In germline, CDR1 is MDHEN, CDR2 SYDVKM. The CDR3 contains 13 residues. Full variable domain (missing parts from reference TRBV28 and TRBJ2-7): DVKVTQSSRYLVKRTGEKVFLECVQDMDHENMFWYRQDPGLGLRLIYFSYDVKMKEKGDIPEGYSVSREKKERFSLILESASTNQTSMYLCASGIQATYEQYFGPGTRLTVT.

Its frequency marks this clonotype as large. The chain employs TRBV5-6 and TRBJ1-2; checking the TCRdb D call of TRBD1 is not possible without DNA. CDR3 length: 12 amino acids. The germline V gene has CDR1 SGHDT and CDR2 YYEEEE. The CDR3 protein is CASRTGGGGYTF.

V is TRBV27 and J is TRBJ1-6; checking the TCRdb D call of TRBD1 is not possible without DNA. The CDR3 totals 15 residues. Per germline, CDR1 MNHEY and CDR2 SMNVEV (reference sequence). CDR3 protein: CASSPRDRGSSPLHF.

Judged by frequency, this clonotype is medium-sized (0.01 to 0.1%). The V call is TRBV6-1, the J call TRBJ2-1; there is no DNA to check the TCRdb D call of TRBD2. Germline V gene data show CDR1 as MNHNS and CDR2 as SASEGT. The CDR3 is 16 residues long. The CDR3: CASSELERGAYNEQFF.